This T cell receptor beta chain was sequenced during a study of OX40 agonist ivuxolimab in advanced cancers. Study-level background: The patients received ivuxolimab by intravenous route every 2 weeks at 0.01 to 10 mg/kg.

V dropped 5 bases and J dropped 4; count of bases not matched to a gene: 2. Germline CDR1 reads SNHLY; CDR2 reads FYNNEI. The CDR3 sequence is 14 residues long. Study-wide results and limits: Clones of CD4+ and CD8+ blood T cells grew by week 6 at doses of 0.1 to 3.0 mg/kg.

Clones were read by immunoSEQ multiplex PCR, and TCRdb kept only the in-frame ones, dropping some. The sample lists tens of thousands of clones, about 91% occurring once. Comments on this clone: Its specificity is not known.

The V call is TRBV2, the J call TRBJ1-1; 12 bases line up with TRBD1. Sequencing used CD4+ or CD8+ T cells sorted from blood, obtained in a trial of the OX40 agonist ivuxolimab. The receptor was isolated from an adult with an advanced solid tumor such as melanoma, head and neck, liver or kidney cancer. The CDR3 reads CASSPGQGATEAFF. The CDR3 nucleotides are TGTGCCAGCAGTCCGGGACAGGGGGCCACTGAAGCTTTCTTT. The full variable domain, completed using reference TRBV2 and TRBJ1-1, is EPEVTQTPSHQVTQMGQEVILRCVPISNHLYFYWYRQILGQKVEFLVSFYNNEISEKSEIFDDQFSVERPDGSNFTLKIRSTKLEDSAMYFCASSPGQGATEAFFGQGTRLTVV.